A selection of T cell receptor beta chains follows, all from one sample in a study of memory CD4+ T cells and cytomegalovirus serostatus. The repertoire was sequenced with immunoSEQ multiplex PCR; TCRdb's copy has only in-frame clones and lacks some. The sample contains about 56,000 clones, 82% of which appear only once. Sequenced input: memory CD4+ T cells from blood. These receptors came from an adult in good health and CMV-seronegative. CDR3s include the opening cysteine and the closing phenylalanine or tryptophan. A D gene is named only where the DNA matches it firmly. Only some rows state a clone size, as once, few, many or a class for expanded clones.

V gene	J gene	clone size	CDR3 length	D gene	CDR3 protein	CDR3 DNA
TRBV5-4	TRBJ2-5	NA	14	NA	CASSFEQAAETQYF	TGTGCCAGCAGCTTTGAACAGGCGGCCGAGACCCAGTACTTC
TRBV4-3	TRBJ2-2	NA	17	TRBD2	CASSQPQGRGDTGELFF	TGCGCCAGCAGCCAGCCCCAGGGGCGGGGGGACACCGGGGAGCTGTTTTTT
TRBV29-1	TRBJ2-1	NA	15	NA	CSVAQRASSYNEQFF	TGCAGCGTCGCCCAGCGGGCCAGCTCCTACAATGAGCAGTTCTTC
TRBV11-3	TRBJ2-5	NA	16	NA	CASSLGSAGSQETQYF	TGTGCCAGCAGCTTAGGGTCCGCCGGGAGCCAAGAGACCCAGTACTTC
TRBV21-1	TRBJ2-2	NA	12	NA	CASSKGTGELFF	TGTGCCAGCAGCAAAGGCACCGGGGAGCTGTTTTTT
TRBV7-3	TRBJ2-6	NA	13	NA	CASSTTGANVLTF	TGTGCCAGCAGCACAACTGGGGCCAACGTCCTGACTTTC
TRBV5-1	TRBJ1-1	NA	15	NA	CVSSPGGHRNTEAFF	TGCGTCAGCAGCCCGGGGGGGCACAGGAACACTGAAGCTTTCTTT
TRBV4-3	TRBJ2-2	NA	17	TRBD1	CASSLAAGGTNTGELFF	TGCGCCAGCAGCCTGGCCGCAGGGGGTACGAACACCGGGGAGCTGTTTTTT
TRBV6-5	TRBJ1-2	NA	11	NA	CASSPGAGYTF	TGTGCCAGCAGTCCGGGGGCTGGCTACACCTTC
TRBV6-6	TRBJ2-7	NA	13	NA	CASRRDFPYEQYF	TGTGCCAGCAGGAGGGACTTTCCCTACGAGCAGTACTTC
TRBV5-1	TRBJ1-2	NA	16	NA	CASSLGDSRGSYGYTF	TGCGCCAGCAGCTTGGGGGATAGTAGAGGCTCCTATGGCTACACCTTC
TRBV4-3	TRBJ2-1	NA	16	NA	CASSLTAGSSYNEQFF	TGCGCCAGCAGCCTTACGGCAGGTAGCTCCTACAATGAGCAGTTCTTC
TRBV7-3	TRBJ2-3	NA	15	TRBD1	CASSLSGTGADTQYF	TGTGCCAGCAGCTTATCCGGGACAGGAGCAGATACGCAGTATTTT
TRBV15	TRBJ1-5	NA	14	NA	CATSKEFSNQPQHF	TGTGCCACCAGCAAAGAGTTTAGCAATCAGCCCCAGCATTTT
TRBV10-3	TRBJ2-3	NA	18	TRBD2	CAISESKTSGGSTDTQYF	TGTGCCATCAGTGAGTCGAAGACATCCGGGGGGAGCACAGATACGCAGTATTTT
TRBV5-5	TRBJ1-2	NA	15	NA	CASSLVWGLDYGYTF	TGTGCCAGCAGCTTGGTATGGGGGCTCGACTATGGCTACACCTTC
TRBV9	TRBJ2-3	once	14	NA	CASSVPSGGNTQYF	TGTGCCAGCAGCGTTCCTAGTGGGGGCAATACGCAGTATTTT
TRBV29-1	TRBJ2-1	NA	13	NA	CSVGALTVGEQFF	TGCAGCGTTGGAGCGTTAACCGTCGGTGAGCAGTTCTTC
TRBV14	TRBJ1-6	NA	18	NA	CASSQDSGWGSYNSPLHF	TGTGCCAGCAGCCAAGATAGTGGATGGGGCTCCTATAATTCACCCCTCCACTTT
TRBV5-6	TRBJ1-2	few	15	NA	CASSLAARGHYGYTF	TGTGCCAGCAGCTTGGCTGCCCGGGGCCACTATGGCTACACCTTC
TRBV5-4	TRBJ1-6	NA	16	NA	CASSARTGFIGSPLHF	TGTGCCAGCAGCGCGAGAACAGGGTTCATAGGTTCACCCCTCCACTTT
TRBV21-1	TRBJ1-4	NA	15	NA	CATSGQGARKEKLFF	TGTGCCACCTCAGGACAGGGGGCTCGTAAAGAAAAACTGTTTTTT
TRBV7-6	TRBJ2-7	NA	16	NA	CASSLVSGRAGGEQYF	TGTGCCAGCAGCTTGGTGAGTGGCAGGGCAGGAGGCGAGCAGTACTTC
TRBV18	TRBJ2-1	NA	15	NA	CASSPPLQGRNEQFF	TGTGCCAGCTCACCACCTTTACAGGGAAGGAATGAGCAGTTCTTC
TRBV6-5	TRBJ2-1	NA	15	NA	CASSYSRGPYNEQFF	TGTGCCAGCAGTTACTCGCGGGGGCCTTACAATGAGCAGTTCTTC
TRBV5-4	TRBJ1-1	NA	12	NA	CASSLEGRGAFF	TGTGCCAGCAGCTTGGAAGGAAGGGGAGCTTTCTTT
TRBV9	TRBJ1-3	NA	16	NA	CASSPRGGQSGNTIYF	TGTGCCAGCAGCCCCCGGGGAGGCCAGTCTGGAAACACCATATATTTT
TRBV11-2	TRBJ2-3	NA	16	TRBD2	CASSLGAPGGTDTQYF	TGTGCCAGCAGCTTAGGGGCCCCGGGGGGGACAGATACGCAGTATTTT
TRBV7-9	TRBJ2-2	NA	15	NA	CASSFRGKGTGELFF	TGTGCCAGCAGCTTCCGAGGGAAAGGCACCGGGGAGCTGTTTTTT
TRBV28	TRBJ2-3	once	15	NA	CASSSPAGDTDTQYF	TGTGCCAGCAGTTCCCCAGCCGGGGACACAGATACGCAGTATTTT
TRBV6-4	TRBJ2-2	NA	14	TRBD1	CASGTGGRSGELFF	TGTGCCAGCGGGACAGGGGGCCGGTCCGGGGAGCTGTTTTTT
TRBV7-3	TRBJ2-3	NA	13	NA	CASSLTGPDTQYF	TGTGCCAGCAGCTTAACGGGGCCAGATACGCAGTATTTT
TRBV7-6	TRBJ2-1	NA	15	TRBD2	CASSLSGGAYNGQFF	TGTGCCAGCAGCTTAAGCGGGGGGGCCTACAATGGGCAGTTCTTC
TRBV5-6	TRBJ1-1	NA	13	NA	CASSFGTNTEAFF	TGTGCCAGCAGCTTCGGGACGAACACTGAAGCTTTCTTT
TRBV15	TRBJ1-1	NA	13	NA	CATSREPDTEAFF	TGTGCCACCAGCAGAGAGCCGGACACTGAAGCTTTCTTT
TRBV5-1	TRBJ2-3	NA	16	NA	CASSRSGVGVPDTQYF	TGCGCCAGCAGCAGGTCCGGCGTCGGAGTTCCAGATACGCAGTATTTT
TRBV9	TRBJ1-1	few	13	NA	CASSLTGNTEAFF	TGTGCCAGCAGCCTGACAGGGAACACTGAAGCTTTCTTT
TRBV11-2	TRBJ2-7	NA	14	NA	CASSPGRGTYEQYF	TGTGCCAGCAGCCCTGGACGGGGGACCTACGAGCAGTACTTC
TRBV9	TRBJ2-7	NA	15	TRBD2	CASSVAGQGGGEQYF	TGTGCCAGCAGCGTAGCGGGTCAGGGCGGGGGCGAGCAGTACTTC
TRBV2	TRBJ1-5	few	12	NA	CASSDPRQPQHF	TGTGCCAGCAGTGACCCCCGCCAGCCCCAGCATTTT
TRBV27	TRBJ1-1	NA	14	NA	CASFRQGGSTEAFF	TGTGCCAGCTTCCGCCAAGGGGGGAGCACTGAAGCTTTCTTT
TRBV5-5	TRBJ1-3	NA	15	NA	CASSPSVSSGNTIYF	TGTGCCAGCAGCCCCTCAGTGAGCTCTGGAAACACCATATATTTT
TRBV19	TRBJ2-5	NA	14	TRBD2	CASNQRGAQETQYF	TGTGCCAGTAACCAGCGGGGGGCCCAAGAGACCCAGTACTTC